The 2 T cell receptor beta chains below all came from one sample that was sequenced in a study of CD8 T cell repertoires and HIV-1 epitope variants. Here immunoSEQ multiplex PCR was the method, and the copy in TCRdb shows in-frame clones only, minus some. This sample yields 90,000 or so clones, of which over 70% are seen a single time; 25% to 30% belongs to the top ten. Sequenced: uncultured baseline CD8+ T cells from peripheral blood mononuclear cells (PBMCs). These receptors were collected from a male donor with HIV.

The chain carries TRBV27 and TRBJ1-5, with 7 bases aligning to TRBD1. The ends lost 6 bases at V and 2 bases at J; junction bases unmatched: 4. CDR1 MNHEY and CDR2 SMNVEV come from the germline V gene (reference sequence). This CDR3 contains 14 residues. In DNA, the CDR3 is TGTGCCAGCAGCAAGGGGGCTGGCAATCAGCCCCAGCATTTT. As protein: CASSKGAGNQPQHF.

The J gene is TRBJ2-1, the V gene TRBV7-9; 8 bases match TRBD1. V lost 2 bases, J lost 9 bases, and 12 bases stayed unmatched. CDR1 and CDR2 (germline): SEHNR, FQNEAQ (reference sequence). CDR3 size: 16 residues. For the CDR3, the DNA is TGTGCCAGCAGCTTAAGGATCCAGGGGGCGGCGATTGAGCAGTTCTTC. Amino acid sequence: CASSLRIQGAAIEQFF.